These 5 T cell receptor beta chains were all obtained from the same sample, sequenced in a study of cytomegalovirus exposure and HLA in healthy donors. The PCR was carried out with 60 Vbeta primers and 13 Jbeta primers. Sequencing was performed with immunoSEQ multiplex PCR; in TCRdb, only in-frame clones are kept and a portion is missing. This table has around 170,000 clones, about 65% appearing once. Specimen: PBMCs. The source of these receptors is a girl between 10 and 17 years old in good health and CMV-seronegative.

The V gene is TRBV4-1, the J gene TRBJ2-3, with D possibly TRBD2 on 5 matching bases. Germline V gives CDR1 MGHRA, CDR2 YSYEKL. Trimming pared 7 bases from V and 2 bases from J, leaving 16 bases between. CDR3 length: 15 residues. The CDR3 spells CASTVAGVSTDTQYF. The CDR3 DNA reads TGCGCCAGCACTGTCGCCGGGGTCTCCACAGATACGCAGTATTTT.

V gene TRBV29-1 combines with J gene TRBJ2-3, with 8 bases that match TRBD2. The germline CDR1 and CDR2 sequences are SQVTM and ANQGSEA. Unmatched junction bases numbered 8, after V lost 5 bases and J lost 1 base. The CDR3 length is 15 residues. This chain's CDR3 is CSVLLRAGGTDTQYF. The CDR3 DNA follows: TGCAGCGTTCTCCTTAGAGCGGGGGGCACAGATACGCAGTATTTT.

This sequence joins TRBV5-4 and TRBJ2-7; D might be TRBD1 (6 bases). The CDR3 runs to 13 residues. Trimming shortened V by 2 bases and J by 6 bases, and 12 bases separated the two germline ends. The germline V gene encodes CDR1 SGHNT and CDR2 YYREEE (reference sequence). For the CDR3, the DNA is TGTGCCAGCAGCTTTCTGGGGGCGGGCGAGCAGTACTTC. Translating it yields CASSFLGAGEQYF.

The table lists this clone with a count of one. The chain links TRBV6-5 to TRBJ2-1; 12 nucleotides match TRBD1. The length of the CDR3 is 15 residues. In germline, CDR1 is MNHEY, CDR2 SVGAGI. V was clipped by 2 bases and J by 10 bases; unmatched bases: 6. The chain's CDR3 is CASSYRDRGHGEQFF. DNA for the CDR3: TGTGCCAGCAGTTACCGGGACAGGGGGCATGGGGAGCAGTTCTTC.

V and J are TRBV19 and TRBJ2-3, with a tentative D call TRBD1 (6 bases). V gave up 7 bases and J gave up 0 bases, with 14 bases separating them. The CDR3 covers 15 residues. Germline-derived CDR1 and CDR2 are LNHDA and SQIVND (reference sequence). The DNA for the CDR3 is TGTGCCAGTAACGCGGACAGAAGAAGCACAGATACGCAGTATTTT. Protein product: CASNADRRSTDTQYF.